The rows below give T cell receptor beta chains drawn from one sample of a study. Each CDR3 protein is one row after TCRdb ran MiXCR on the RT-PCR reads. The table lists about 700,000 distinct CDR3 sequences, about 14% of them singletons, with 3% to 4.5% in the top ten. The sequenced sample was memory CD4+ T cells from blood. All receptors come from a female donor in good health, serving as a healthy control. CDR3s include the opening cysteine and the closing phenylalanine or tryptophan. D genes are given only for firm matches. Clone size is given for some rows only: seen once, a few or many times, or a class if the clone is expanded.

TRBV4-3	TRBJ2-3	many	TRBD2	TGCGCCAGCAGCCAAGAAGTTAGCGGGAGTGCGACAGATACGCAGTATTTT	CASSQEVSGSATDTQYF
TRBV5-1	TRBJ2-1	few	-	TGCGCCAGCAGCGGCGGAGCAGTCTACAATGAGCAGTTCTTC	CASSGGAVYNEQFF
TRBV6-5	TRBJ2-7	-	TRBD2	TGTGCCAGCAGTTACGCCCCTAGCGGGAGGTCCTACGAGCAGTACTTC	CASSYAPSGRSYEQYF
TRBV20-1	TRBJ2-7	few	TRBD1	TGCAGCCAAGTACTAGTCGGGACAGGGAGCTCCTACGAGCAGTACTTC	CSQVLVGTGSSYEQYF
TRBV12-3/TRBV12-4	TRBJ2-7	few	-	TGTGCCAGCAGCGGCGTGTTGGGAGCCTACGAGCAGTACTTC	CASSGVLGAYEQYF
TRBV20-1	TRBJ1-1	many	-	TGCAGTGCTAGAACGGTCCGGGGGGTGAACACTGAAGCTTTCTTT	CSARTVRGVNTEAFF
TRBV29-1	TRBJ2-2	many	-	TGCAGCGTTATCCACGGGACGTCGAACACCGGGGAGCTGTTTTTT	CSVIHGTSNTGELFF
TRBV27	TRBJ2-1	few	-	TGTGCCAGCAGTTTCGAGCGTGGCTACAATGAGCAGTTCTTC	CASSFERGYNEQFF
TRBV4-2	TRBJ2-1	-	-	TGTGCCAGCTGGGGTTTGGGGAATGAGCAGTTCTTC	CASWGLGNEQFF
TRBV7-2	TRBJ2-5	-	-	TGTGCCAGCAGCCGTGGTTTAAGGGGGGAGACCCAGTACTTC	CASSRGLRGETQYF
TRBV12-3/TRBV12-4	TRBJ1-4	-	-	TGTGCCAGCGGCGGGACGGATTGGAAACTGTTTTTT	CASGGTDWKLFF
TRBV4-2	TRBJ2-1	few	-	TGTGCCAGCAGCCAAGATATCAAGGGGCTCTCGTTCTTC	CASSQDIKGLSFF
TRBV7-9	TRBJ2-7	many	-	TGTGCCAGCAGTCGAATCGACCTCCTCGACGTGGGCGAGCAGTACTTC	CASSRIDLLDVGEQYF
TRBV18	TRBJ2-1	-	TRBD2	TGTGCCAGCGTCACAGCGGGACTAGCGGGTGAGCAGTTCTTC	CASVTAGLAGEQFF
TRBV6-1	TRBJ1-2	few	-	TGTGCCAGCAACAACGACAACTATGGCTACACCTTC	CASNNDNYGYTF
TRBV6-2/TRBV6-3	TRBJ2-3	-	-	TGTGCCAGCAGTCCCGGACTACAACGGGATATAGATACGCAGTATTTT	CASSPGLQRDIDTQYF
TRBV4-3	TRBJ1-2	many	-	TGCGCCAGCAGCCAAGATCGGGGACAAGGTGATCGGCGCTATGGCTACACCTTC	CASSQDRGQGDRRYGYTF
TRBV11-2	TRBJ1-3	few	-	TGTGCCAGCAGCTTAGACAAAACCGCGGCGGGAAACACCATATATTTT	CASSLDKTAAGNTIYF
TRBV20-1	TRBJ1-1	few	-	TGCAGTGCTAGTGATAGGGGGTCTACGGCTTTCTTT	CSASDRGSTAFF
TRBV9	TRBJ2-5	-	-	TGTGCCAGTACCCAGAGGGGTATGGGGGAGACCCAGTACTTC	CASTQRGMGETQYF
TRBV13	TRBJ2-1	few	-	TGTGCCAGCAGCAGAGAACCCGGGGAGCAGTTCTTC	CASSREPGEQFF
TRBV20-1	TRBJ1-1	few	TRBD1	TGCAGTGCTAACCCGACAGGGTTTTTCACTGAAGCTTTCTTT	CSANPTGFFTEAFF
TRBV5-1	TRBJ2-7	-	-	TGCGCCAGCAGCTTGAACAGGGACCTCGAGCAGTACTTC	CASSLNRDLEQYF
TRBV12-3/TRBV12-4	TRBJ1-1	-	-	TGTGCCAGCAGTTTGGTGATAGGGATTGAAGCTTTCTTT	CASSLVIGIEAFF
TRBV6-5	TRBJ2-5	-	-	TGTGCCAGCAGTTACGTCGGAACAGACAATGAGCGGGAGACCCAGTACTTC	CASSYVGTDNERETQYF
TRBV7-2	TRBJ2-4	-	TRBD2	TGTGCCAGCAGCTCGGGACTAGCGGGGGGTAGTAAGTACTTC	CASSSGLAGGSKYF
TRBV7-9	TRBJ1-5	-	-	TGTGCCAGCAGTTCATCCCGGGACACTTATAGCAATCAGCCCCAGCATTTT	CASSSSRDTYSNQPQHF
TRBV6-2/TRBV6-3	TRBJ1-1	-	-	TGTGCCAGCAGAGAATCGACAGAAGAAGCTTTCTTT	CASRESTEEAFF
TRBV27	TRBJ1-6	-	-	TGTGCCAGCAGGAAAGGGTATAATTCACCCCTCCACTTT	CASRKGYNSPLHF
TRBV5-6	TRBJ2-5	many	-	TGTGCCAGCAGCTCCCGGGACGGTCAAGAGACCCAGTACTTC	CASSSRDGQETQYF
TRBV5-5	TRBJ2-5	-	TRBD2	TGTGCCAGCACCGCCAGAAGCGGGAGAGAGACCCAGTACTTC	CASTARSGRETQYF
TRBV27	TRBJ1-5	-	-	TGTGCCAGCAGTTGGGGTGGGCAGGGGCGAGTGAGCAATCAGCCCCAGCATTTT	CASSWGGQGRVSNQPQHF
TRBV7-8	TRBJ2-1	few	TRBD2	TGTGCCAGCAGCTTTAAGCGGGAACGCAATGAGCAGTTCTTC	CASSFKRERNEQFF
TRBV20-1	TRBJ2-7	-	TRBD2	TGCAGTGCTTGGGACTACCCTGAGCAGTACTTC	CSAWDYPEQYF
TRBV7-9	TRBJ1-1	-	-	TGTGCCAGCAGCTTAAGGGGGGATGTCACTGAAGCTTTCTTT	CASSLRGDVTEAFF
TRBV10-3	TRBJ1-5	-	-	TGTGCCATCAGTGATTCTGGGGGCGGCAATCAGCCCCAGCATTTT	CAISDSGGGNQPQHF
TRBV5-1	TRBJ1-2	-	-	TGCGCCAGCAGCTTGGGACTGGCCGGCGACTATGGCTACACCTTC	CASSLGLAGDYGYTF
TRBV20-1	TRBJ1-2	many	-	TGCAGTGCTAGGGACCCGAGAAGACATGGCTACACCTTC	CSARDPRRHGYTF
TRBV7-2	TRBJ2-5	few	-	TGTGCCAGCAGCTTAGGGTTTTACCGGGGGACCCAGTACTTC	CASSLGFYRGTQYF
TRBV7-3	TRBJ2-1	few	-	TGTGCCAGCAGCACACAACCTGGGAATGAGCAGTTCTTC	CASSTQPGNEQFF
TRBV11-3	TRBJ1-1	once	-	TGTGCCAGCAGCTCGCAGGGTTCCGACACTGAAGCTTTCTTT	CASSSQGSDTEAFF
TRBV20-1	TRBJ1-1	few	TRBD1	TGCAGTGCTACCAAGACAGGGGTGGACACTGAAGCTTTCTTT	CSATKTGVDTEAFF
TRBV7-2	TRBJ1-4	-	-	TGTGCCAGCAGCTTAGTCGATGGGTCGGGAAAACTGTTTTTT	CASSLVDGSGKLFF
TRBV5-4	TRBJ1-1	-	-	TGTGCCAGCAGCGTCCAGGGACTCCAGCTTGAAGCTTTCTTT	CASSVQGLQLEAFF
TRBV7-9	TRBJ1-2	-	-	TGTGCCAGCAGCTTAGGTGTCGGGGGATTGAATGGCTACACCTTC	CASSLGVGGLNGYTF
TRBV3-1	TRBJ2-3	-	-	TGTGCCAGCAGCCAAAAGGGTGTGGGCACAGATACGGAGTATTTT	CASSQKGVGTDTEYF
TRBV28	TRBJ2-1	-	-	TGTGTGATTGGGAACAACTACAATGAGCAGTTCTTC	CVIGNNYNEQFF